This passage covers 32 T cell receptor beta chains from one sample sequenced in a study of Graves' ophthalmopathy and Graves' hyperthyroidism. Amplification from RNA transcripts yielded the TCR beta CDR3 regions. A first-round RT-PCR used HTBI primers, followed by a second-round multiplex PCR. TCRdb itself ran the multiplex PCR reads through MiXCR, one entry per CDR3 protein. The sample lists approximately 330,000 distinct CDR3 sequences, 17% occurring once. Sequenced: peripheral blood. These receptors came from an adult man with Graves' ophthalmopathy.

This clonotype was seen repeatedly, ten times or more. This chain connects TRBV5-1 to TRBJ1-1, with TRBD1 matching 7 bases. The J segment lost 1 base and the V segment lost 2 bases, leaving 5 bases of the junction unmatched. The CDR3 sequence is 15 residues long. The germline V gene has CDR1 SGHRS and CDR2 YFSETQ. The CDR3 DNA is TGCGCCAGCAGCTTTTCGGGGGACAGGAACACTGAAGCTTTCTTT. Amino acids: CASSFSGDRNTEAFF.

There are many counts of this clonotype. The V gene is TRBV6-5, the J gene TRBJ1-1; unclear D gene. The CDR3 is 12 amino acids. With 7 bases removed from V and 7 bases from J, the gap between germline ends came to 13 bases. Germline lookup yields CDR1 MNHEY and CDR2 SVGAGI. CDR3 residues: CASKEGAGEAFF. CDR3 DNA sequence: TGTGCCAGCAAGGAGGGCGCGGGTGAAGCTTTCTTT.

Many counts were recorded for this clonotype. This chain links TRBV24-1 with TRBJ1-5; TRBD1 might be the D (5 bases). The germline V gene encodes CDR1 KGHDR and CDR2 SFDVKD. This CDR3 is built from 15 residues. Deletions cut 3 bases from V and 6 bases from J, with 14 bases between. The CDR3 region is CATSDRTGGRQPQHF. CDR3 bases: TGTGCCACCAGTGATAGGACGGGGGGTCGTCAGCCCCAGCATTTT.

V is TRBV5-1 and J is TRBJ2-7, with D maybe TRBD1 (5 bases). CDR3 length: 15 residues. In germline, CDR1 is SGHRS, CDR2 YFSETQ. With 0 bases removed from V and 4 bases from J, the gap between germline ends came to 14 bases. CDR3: CASSLGGPRRYEQYF. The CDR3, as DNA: TGCGCCAGCAGCTTGGGGGGCCCGCGTAGATACGAGCAGTACTTC.

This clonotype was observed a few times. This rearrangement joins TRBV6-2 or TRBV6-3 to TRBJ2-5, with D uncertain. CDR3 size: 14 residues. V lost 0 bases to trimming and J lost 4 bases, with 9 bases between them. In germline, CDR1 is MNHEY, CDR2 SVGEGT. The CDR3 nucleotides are TGTGCCAGCAGTTACTCGACCCATCGAGAGACCCAGTACTTC. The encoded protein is CASSYSTHRETQYF.

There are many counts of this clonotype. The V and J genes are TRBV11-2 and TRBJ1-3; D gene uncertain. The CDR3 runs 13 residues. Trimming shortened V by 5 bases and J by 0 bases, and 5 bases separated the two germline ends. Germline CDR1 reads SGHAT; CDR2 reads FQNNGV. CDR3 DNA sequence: TGTGCCAGCAGCGCCGTCTCTGGAAACACCATATATTTT. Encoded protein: CASSAVSGNTIYF.

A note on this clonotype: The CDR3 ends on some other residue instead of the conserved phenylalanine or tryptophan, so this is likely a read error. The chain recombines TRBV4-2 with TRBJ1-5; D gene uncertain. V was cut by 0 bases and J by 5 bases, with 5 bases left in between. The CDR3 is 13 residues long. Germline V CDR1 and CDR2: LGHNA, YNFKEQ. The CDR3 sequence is CASSQEGDQPQHI. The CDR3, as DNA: TGTGCCAGCAGCCAAGAGGGAGATCAGCCCCAGCATATT.

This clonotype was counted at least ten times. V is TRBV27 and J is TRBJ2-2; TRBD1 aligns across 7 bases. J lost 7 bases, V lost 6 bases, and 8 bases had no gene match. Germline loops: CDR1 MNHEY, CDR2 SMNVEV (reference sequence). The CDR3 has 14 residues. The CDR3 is CASRQTGLGGELFF. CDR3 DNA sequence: TGTGCCAGCAGGCAGACAGGGTTGGGCGGGGAGCTGTTTTTT.

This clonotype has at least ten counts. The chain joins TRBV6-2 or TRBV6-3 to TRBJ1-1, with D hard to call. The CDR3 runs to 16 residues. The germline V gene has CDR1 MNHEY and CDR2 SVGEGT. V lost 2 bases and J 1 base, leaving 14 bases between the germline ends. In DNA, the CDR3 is TGTGCCAGCAGTTACGGTCTTCGAGGGAGGAACACTGAAGCTTTCTTT. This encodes CASSYGLRGRNTEAFF.

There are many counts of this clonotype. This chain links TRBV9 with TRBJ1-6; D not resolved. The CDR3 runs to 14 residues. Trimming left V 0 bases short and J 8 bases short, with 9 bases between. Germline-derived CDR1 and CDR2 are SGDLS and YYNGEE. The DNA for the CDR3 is TGTGCCAGCAGCGTAGTTGACGGGGATTCACCCCTCCACTTT. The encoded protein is CASSVVDGDSPLHF.

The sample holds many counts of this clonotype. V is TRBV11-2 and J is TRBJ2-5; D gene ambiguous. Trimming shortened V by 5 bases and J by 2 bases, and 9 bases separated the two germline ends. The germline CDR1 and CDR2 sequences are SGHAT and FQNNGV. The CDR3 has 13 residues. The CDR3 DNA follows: TGTGCCAGCAGCCGAGAGCGTCAAGAGACCCAGTACTTC. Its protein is CASSRERQETQYF.

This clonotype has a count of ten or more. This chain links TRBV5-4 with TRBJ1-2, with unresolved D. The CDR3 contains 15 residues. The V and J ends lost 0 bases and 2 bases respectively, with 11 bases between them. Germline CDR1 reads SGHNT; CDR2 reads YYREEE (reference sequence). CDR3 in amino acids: CASSLAQVGNYGYTF. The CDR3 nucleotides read TGTGCCAGCAGCTTGGCGCAGGTTGGGAACTATGGCTACACCTTC.

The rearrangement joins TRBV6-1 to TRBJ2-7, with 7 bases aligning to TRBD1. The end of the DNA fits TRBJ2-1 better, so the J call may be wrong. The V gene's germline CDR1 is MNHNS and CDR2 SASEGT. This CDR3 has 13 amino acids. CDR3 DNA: TGTGCCAGCAGGGTACCGGGACAGTACGAGCAGTTCTTC. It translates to CASRVPGQYEQFF.

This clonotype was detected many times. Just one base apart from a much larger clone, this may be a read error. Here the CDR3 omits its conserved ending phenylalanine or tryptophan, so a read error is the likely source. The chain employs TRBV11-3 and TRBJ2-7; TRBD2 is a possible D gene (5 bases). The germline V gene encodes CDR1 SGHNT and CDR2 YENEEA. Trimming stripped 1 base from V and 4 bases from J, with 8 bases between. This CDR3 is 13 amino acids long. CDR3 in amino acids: CASSLGGLYEQYS. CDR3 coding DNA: TGTGCCAGCAGCTTAGGAGGGCTTTACGAGCAGTACTCC.

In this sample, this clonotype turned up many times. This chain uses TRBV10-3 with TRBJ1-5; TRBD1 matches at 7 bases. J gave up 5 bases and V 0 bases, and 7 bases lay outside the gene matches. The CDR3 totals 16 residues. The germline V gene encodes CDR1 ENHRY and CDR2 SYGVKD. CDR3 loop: CAISESGRGTDQPQHF. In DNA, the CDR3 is TGTGCCATCAGTGAGTCGGGCAGGGGGACCGATCAGCCCCAGCATTTT.

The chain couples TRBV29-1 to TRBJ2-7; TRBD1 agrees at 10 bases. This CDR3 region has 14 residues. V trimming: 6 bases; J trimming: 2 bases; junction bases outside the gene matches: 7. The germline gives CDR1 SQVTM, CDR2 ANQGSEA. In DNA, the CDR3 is TGCAGCGTCGCCGGGACAGGGGAAACCTACGAGCAGTACTTC. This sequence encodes CSVAGTGETYEQYF.

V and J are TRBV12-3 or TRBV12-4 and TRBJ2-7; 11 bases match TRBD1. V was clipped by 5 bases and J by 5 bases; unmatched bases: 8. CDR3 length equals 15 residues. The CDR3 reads CASSVSGQGDHEQYF. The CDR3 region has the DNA TGTGCCAGCAGTGTATCGGGACAGGGGGACCACGAGCAGTACTTC.

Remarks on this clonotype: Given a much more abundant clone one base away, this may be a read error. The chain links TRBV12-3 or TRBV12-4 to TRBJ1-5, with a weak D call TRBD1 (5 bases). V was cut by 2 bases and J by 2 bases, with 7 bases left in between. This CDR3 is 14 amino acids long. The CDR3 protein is CASSLWGCNQPQHF. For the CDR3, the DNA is TGTGCCAGCAGTTTATGGGGCTGCAATCAGCCCCAGCATTTT.

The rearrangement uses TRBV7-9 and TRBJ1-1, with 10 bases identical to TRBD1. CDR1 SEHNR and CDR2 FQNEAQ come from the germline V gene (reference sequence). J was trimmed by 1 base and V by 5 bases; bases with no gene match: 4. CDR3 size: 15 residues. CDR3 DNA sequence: TGTGCCAGCAGCGGGACAGGGGCAGAGAACACTGAAGCTTTCTTT. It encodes CASSGTGAENTEAFF.

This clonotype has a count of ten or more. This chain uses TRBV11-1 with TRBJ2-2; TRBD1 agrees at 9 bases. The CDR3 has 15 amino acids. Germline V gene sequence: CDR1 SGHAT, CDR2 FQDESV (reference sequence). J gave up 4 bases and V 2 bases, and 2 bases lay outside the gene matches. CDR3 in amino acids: CASSLTGQGTGELFF. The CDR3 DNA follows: TGTGCCAGCAGCTTAACGGGACAGGGCACCGGGGAGCTGTTTTTT.

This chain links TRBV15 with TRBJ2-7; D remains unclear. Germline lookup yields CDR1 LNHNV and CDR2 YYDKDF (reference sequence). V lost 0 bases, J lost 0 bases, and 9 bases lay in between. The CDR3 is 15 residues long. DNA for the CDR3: TGTGCCACCAGCAGAGATGCGGAGTACTCCTACGAGCAGTACTTC. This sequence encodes CATSRDAEYSYEQYF.

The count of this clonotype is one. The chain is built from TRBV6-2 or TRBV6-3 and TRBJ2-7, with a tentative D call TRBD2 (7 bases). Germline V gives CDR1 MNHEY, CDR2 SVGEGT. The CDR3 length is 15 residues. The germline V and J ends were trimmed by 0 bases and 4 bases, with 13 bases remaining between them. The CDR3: CASSYSWGGQYEQYF. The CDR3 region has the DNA TGTGCCAGCAGTTACTCGTGGGGGGGGCAATACGAGCAGTACTTC.

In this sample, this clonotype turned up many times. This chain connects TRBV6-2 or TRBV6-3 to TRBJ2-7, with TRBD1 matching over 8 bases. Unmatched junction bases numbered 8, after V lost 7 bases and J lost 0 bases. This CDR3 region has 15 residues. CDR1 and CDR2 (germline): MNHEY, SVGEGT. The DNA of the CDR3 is TGTGCCAGCATTTCAAGACAGGGGAGCTCCTACGAGCAGTACTTC. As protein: CASISRQGSSYEQYF.

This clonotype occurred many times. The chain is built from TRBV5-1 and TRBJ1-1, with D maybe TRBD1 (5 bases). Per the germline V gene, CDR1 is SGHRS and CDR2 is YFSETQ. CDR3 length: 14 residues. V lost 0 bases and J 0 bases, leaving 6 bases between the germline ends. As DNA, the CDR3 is TGCGCCAGCAGCTTGGGGACATTGAACACTGAAGCTTTCTTT. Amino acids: CASSLGTLNTEAFF. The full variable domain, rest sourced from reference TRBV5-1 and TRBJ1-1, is KAGVTQTPRYLIKTRGQQVTLSCSPISGHRSVSWYQQTPGQGLQFLFEYFSETQRNKGNFPGRFSGRQFSNSRSEMNVSTLELGDSALYLCASSLGTLNTEAFFGQGTRLTVV.

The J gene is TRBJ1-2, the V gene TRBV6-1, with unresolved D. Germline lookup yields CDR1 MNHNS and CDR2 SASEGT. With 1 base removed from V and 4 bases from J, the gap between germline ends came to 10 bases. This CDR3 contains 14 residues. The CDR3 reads CASSEELSVYGYTF. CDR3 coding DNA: TGTGCCAGCAGTGAAGAGTTGTCAGTCTATGGCTACACCTTC.

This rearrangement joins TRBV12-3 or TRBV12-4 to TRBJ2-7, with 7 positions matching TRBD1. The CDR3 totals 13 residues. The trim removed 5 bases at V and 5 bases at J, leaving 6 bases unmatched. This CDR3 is CASSRTGRHEQYF. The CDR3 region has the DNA TGTGCCAGCAGTAGGACAGGTCGGCACGAGCAGTACTTC.

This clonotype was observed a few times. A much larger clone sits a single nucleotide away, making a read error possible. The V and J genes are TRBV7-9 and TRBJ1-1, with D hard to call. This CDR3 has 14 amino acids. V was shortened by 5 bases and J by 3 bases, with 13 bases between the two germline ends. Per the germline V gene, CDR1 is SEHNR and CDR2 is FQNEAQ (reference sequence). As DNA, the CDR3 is TGTGCCAGCAGCCCCGTCGCGGGGTACACTGAAGCTTTCTTT. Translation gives CASSPVAGYTEAFF.

CDR3 sequence: CASSTQLGGSLQPQHF. DNA of the CDR3: TGTGCCAGTAGTACCCAATTGGGGGGCTCGCTTCAGCCCCAGCATTTT. V is TRBV19 and J is TRBJ1-5, with D possibly TRBD1 on 6 matching bases. Germline loops: CDR1 LNHDA, CDR2 SQIVND (reference sequence). V shed 4 bases and J shed 6 bases, with 19 bases lying between them. The CDR3 is made up of 16 amino acids.

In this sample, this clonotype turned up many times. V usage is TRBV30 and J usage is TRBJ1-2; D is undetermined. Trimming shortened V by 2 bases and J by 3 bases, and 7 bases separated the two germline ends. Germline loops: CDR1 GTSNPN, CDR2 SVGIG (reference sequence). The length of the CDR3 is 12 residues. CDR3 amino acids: CAWSMGDYGYTF. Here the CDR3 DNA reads TGTGCCTGGAGTATGGGTGACTATGGCTACACCTTC.

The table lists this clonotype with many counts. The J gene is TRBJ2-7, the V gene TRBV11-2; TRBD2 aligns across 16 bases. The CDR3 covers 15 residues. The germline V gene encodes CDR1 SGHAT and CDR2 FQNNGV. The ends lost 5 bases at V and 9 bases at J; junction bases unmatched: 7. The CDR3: CASSAGLAGGIGQYF. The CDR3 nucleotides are TGTGCCAGCAGCGCGGGACTAGCGGGAGGGATTGGGCAGTACTTC.

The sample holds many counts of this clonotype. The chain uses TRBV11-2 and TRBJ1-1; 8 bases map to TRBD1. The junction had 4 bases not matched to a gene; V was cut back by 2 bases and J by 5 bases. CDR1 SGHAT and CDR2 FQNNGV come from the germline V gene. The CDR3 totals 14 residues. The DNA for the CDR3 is TGTGCCAGCAGCTTAACACAGGGGGGAACTGAAGCTTTCTTT. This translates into CASSLTQGGTEAFF.

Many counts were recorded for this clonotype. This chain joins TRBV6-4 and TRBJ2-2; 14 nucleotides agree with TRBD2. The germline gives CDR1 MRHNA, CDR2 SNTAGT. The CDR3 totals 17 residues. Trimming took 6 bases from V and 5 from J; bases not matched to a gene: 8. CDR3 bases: TGTGCCAGCAGCTTGACTAGCGGGAGGGCCTGGACCGGGGAGCTGTTTTTT. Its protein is CASSLTSGRAWTGELFF.